The following is a T cell receptor (beta chain) sequence with its context. Germline V CDR1 and CDR2: SGHKS, YYEKEE (reference sequence). This CDR3 contains 17 residues. Trimming at V came to 0 bases and at J to 4 bases, leaving 8 bases not matched to a gene. Assay used: immunoSEQ multiplex PCR; TCRdb lists only in-frame clones, some missing. The sample carries about 120,000 clones, about 85% recorded once. The data were obtained in a study of blood T cell repertoires in COVID-19. As for the study in general: Acute and convalescent COVID-19 specimens originated in the United States, Italy and Spain. T cells, B-cell-depleted T cells, or PBMCs provided the cDNA or gDNA that served as material.

The sample consisted of peripheral blood. This clonotype originated in a man aged 60 to 75 with acute or convalescent COVID-19. J is TRBJ2-1 and V is TRBV5-5; TRBD2 aligns across 9 bases. CDR3 sequence (DNA): TGTGCCAGCAGCTTGGGAGCGGGGCTAGCGGGGTACAATGAGCAGTTCTTC. Residues: CASSLGAGLAGYNEQFF.